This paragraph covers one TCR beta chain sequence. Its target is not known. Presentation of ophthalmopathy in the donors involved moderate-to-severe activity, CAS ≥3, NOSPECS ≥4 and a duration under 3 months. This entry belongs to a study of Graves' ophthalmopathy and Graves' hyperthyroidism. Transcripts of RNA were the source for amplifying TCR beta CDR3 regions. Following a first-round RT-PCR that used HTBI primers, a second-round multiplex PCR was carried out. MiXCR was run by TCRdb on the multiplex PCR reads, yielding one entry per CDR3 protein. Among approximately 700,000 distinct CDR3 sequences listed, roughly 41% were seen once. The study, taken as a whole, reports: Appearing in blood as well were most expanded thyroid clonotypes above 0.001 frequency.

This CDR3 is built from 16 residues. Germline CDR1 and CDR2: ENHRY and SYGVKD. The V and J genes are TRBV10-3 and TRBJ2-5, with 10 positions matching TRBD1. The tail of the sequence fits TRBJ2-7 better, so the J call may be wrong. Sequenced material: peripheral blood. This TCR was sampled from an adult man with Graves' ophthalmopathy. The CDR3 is CAISKTGGISSYEQYF. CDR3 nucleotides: TGTGCCATCAGTAAGACAGGGGGCATTAGCTCCTACGAGCAGTACTTC.